The clone carrying this T cell receptor beta chain was seen a few times. Its antigen is currently unknown. This record comes from a study of CD8+ T cells in alopecia areata. About the research overall: Those patients who were treated received oral tofacitinib, which was given at 5 to 10 mg twice daily for moderate-to-severe alopecia areata. Study results and limitations: Clonality was higher in lesional than normal scalp, especially in alopecia totalis/universalis. Having one nonresponder leaves uncertain how baseline CD8+ expansion relates to response.

Treatment indicated: oral pan-JAK inhibitor, 5-10 mg twice daily. Researchers picked out CD4+ and CD8+ T cells from PBMCs by sorting. cDNA prepared by RNA extraction and subsequent reverse transcription served as the template for sequencing. Produced via immunoSEQ multiplex PCR; TCRdb's table is partial and in-frame only. The table includes some 170,000 clones, around 58% detected once. V was trimmed by 7 bases and J by 3 bases, leaving 16 bases between them. This CDR3 contains 15 residues. Germline CDR1 is SGHVS and CDR2 is FQNEAQ. The sequencing here drew on CD4+ T cells sorted from blood, taken at approximately week 61, from a patient treated with tofacitinib. V is TRBV7-8 and J is TRBJ1-5; D is perhaps TRBD1 (5 bases). The origin of this receptor is a human donor with alopecia areata. The CDR3 reads CASTPKGWDNQPQHF. CDR3 nucleotides: TGTGCCAGCACCCCCAAGGGGTGGGACAATCAGCCCCAGCATTTT.